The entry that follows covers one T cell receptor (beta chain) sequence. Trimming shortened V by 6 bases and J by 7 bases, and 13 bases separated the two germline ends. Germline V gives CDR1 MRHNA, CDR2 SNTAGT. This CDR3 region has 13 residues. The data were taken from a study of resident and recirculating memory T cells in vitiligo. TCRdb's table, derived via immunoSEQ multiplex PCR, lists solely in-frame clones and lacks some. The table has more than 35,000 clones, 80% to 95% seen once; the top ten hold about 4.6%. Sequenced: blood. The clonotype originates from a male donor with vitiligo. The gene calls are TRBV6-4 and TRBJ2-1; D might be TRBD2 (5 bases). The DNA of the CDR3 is TGTGCCAGCAGCCCCCACCCGGGGAATGAGCAGTTCTTC. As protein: CASSPHPGNEQFF.